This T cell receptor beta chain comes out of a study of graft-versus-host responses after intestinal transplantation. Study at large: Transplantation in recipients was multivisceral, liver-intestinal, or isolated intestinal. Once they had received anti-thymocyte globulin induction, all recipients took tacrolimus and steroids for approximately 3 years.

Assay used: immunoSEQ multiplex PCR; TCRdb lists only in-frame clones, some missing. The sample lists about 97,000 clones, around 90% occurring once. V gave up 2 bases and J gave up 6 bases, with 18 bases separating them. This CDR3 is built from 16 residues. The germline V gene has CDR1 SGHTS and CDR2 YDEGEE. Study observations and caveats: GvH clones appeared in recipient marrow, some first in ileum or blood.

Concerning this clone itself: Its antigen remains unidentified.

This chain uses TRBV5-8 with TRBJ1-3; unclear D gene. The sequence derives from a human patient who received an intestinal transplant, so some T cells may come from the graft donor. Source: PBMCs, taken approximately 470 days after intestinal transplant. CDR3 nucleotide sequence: TGTGCCAGCAGCTTTGCGGGGTTGGGGAACCTAAACACCATATATTTT. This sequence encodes CASSFAGLGNLNTIYF.